The 22 T cell receptor beta chains below all came from one sample that was sequenced in a study of T cell responses to AZD1222 COVID-19 vaccine. Profiled with immunoSEQ multiplex PCR; TCRdb holds only in-frame clones, not every one. Of over 75,000 clones in the sample, over 75% were seen once. The material sequenced was peripheral blood, taken on day 0 of AZD1222 vaccination. The receptor source for this set is an adult in good health.

The rearrangement uses TRBV19 and TRBJ2-1; no definite D call. The V end lost 4 bases, the J end lost 6 bases, and 10 bases lay between the germline ends. Germline values: CDR1 LNHDA, CDR2 SQIVND (reference sequence). This CDR3 region has 13 residues. CDR3 amino acids: CASSSSLFNEQFF. DNA of the CDR3: TGTGCCAGTAGTAGTTCCCTCTTCAATGAGCAGTTCTTC.

J is TRBJ2-1 and V is TRBV6-2 or TRBV6-3, with D unclear. The CDR3 runs 11 residues. CDR1 is MNHEY and CDR2 is SVGEGT in the germline V gene. Trimming shortened V by 6 bases and J by 11 bases, and 11 bases separated the two germline ends. CDR3 DNA: TGTGCCAGCAGCTATAATCTCCAGCAGTTCTTC. Residues: CASSYNLQQFF.

V gene TRBV2 combines with J gene TRBJ2-7; TRBD2 might be the D (6 bases). This CDR3 is built from 16 residues. Trimming removed 8 bases at V and 3 bases at J, with 23 bases between. Germline CDR1 SNHLY, CDR2 FYNNEI. The CDR3 DNA follows: TGTGCCAGCCTAAGGATTTCGGGACTCAATGGCTACGAGCAGTACTTC. This encodes CASLRISGLNGYEQYF.

J is TRBJ2-2 and V is TRBV6-2 or TRBV6-3; no clear D gene. This CDR3 has 15 amino acids. CDR1 is MNHEY, CDR2 SVGEGT, per germline. V shed 1 base and J shed 8 bases, with 14 bases lying between them. The chain's CDR3 is CASSYFGSRAGELFF. CDR3 in DNA: TGTGCCAGCAGTTACTTTGGTTCTCGAGCGGGGGAGCTGTTTTTT.

The chain uses TRBV6-5 and TRBJ1-5; D ambiguous. The CDR3 consists of 14 residues. Germline CDR1 MNHEY, CDR2 SVGAGI. V dropped 6 bases and J dropped 0 bases, with 9 bases sitting between them. CDR3 in DNA: TGTGCCAGCAGCCCAACTTATAGCAATCAGCCCCAGCATTTT. Its translation is CASSPTYSNQPQHF.

The chain joins TRBV19 to TRBJ1-5, with D possibly matching TRBD1 (5 bases). Trimming stripped 4 bases from V and 5 bases from J, with 6 bases between. CDR3 size: 12 residues. From germline, CDR1 is LNHDA and CDR2 SQIVND (reference sequence). CDR3 sequence reads: CASSTGDQPQHF. The CDR3 DNA sequence: TGTGCCAGTAGTACGGGGGATCAGCCCCAGCATTTT.

The chain joins TRBV5-6 to TRBJ1-1; no clear D gene. Germline V gives CDR1 SGHDT, CDR2 YYEEEE. V was shortened by 0 bases and J by 1 base, with 7 bases between the two germline ends. CDR3 length: 14 amino acids. This CDR3 reads CASSLARQNTEAFF. The DNA for the CDR3 is TGTGCCAGCAGCTTGGCCAGGCAGAACACTGAAGCTTTCTTT.

The chain links TRBV5-1 to TRBJ1-2, with D perhaps matching TRBD1 (6 bases). Germline assignment: CDR1 SGHRS and CDR2 YFSETQ. There are 15 residues in the CDR3. V lost 3 bases and J lost 7, with 19 bases in between. CDR3 sequence: CASSSQSTGSGGYTF. CDR3 bases: TGCGCCAGCAGCTCGCAATCTACAGGGAGTGGTGGCTACACCTTC.

The gene calls are TRBV28 and TRBJ2-2; the match to TRBD1 covers 8 bases. The CDR3 covers 15 residues. The germline V gene has CDR1 MDHEN and CDR2 SYDVKM. V lost 6 bases to trimming and J lost 5 bases; unmatched junction nucleotides: 8. Here the CDR3 reads CASRRAGGATGELFF. Written as DNA, the CDR3 is TGTGCCAGCAGGCGTGCAGGGGGCGCGACCGGGGAGCTGTTTTTT.

The rearrangement links TRBV6-1 to TRBJ2-6; no clear D. The CDR3 length is 15 residues. Trimming took 1 base from V and 0 from J, leaving 4 bases between them. Germline CDR1 reads MNHNS; CDR2 reads SASEGT. The CDR3: CASSEGPSGANVLTF. The CDR3 DNA follows: TGTGCCAGCAGTGAAGGTCCCTCTGGGGCCAACGTCCTGACTTTC.

This chain uses TRBV4-1 with TRBJ1-6; TRBD1 might be the D (5 bases). The CDR3 totals 19 residues. Germline lookup yields CDR1 MGHRA and CDR2 YSYEKL. V was pared by 0 bases and J by 0 bases, with 15 bases between. CDR3 region: CASSQDIPNRSSYNSPLHF. The CDR3 coding sequence is TGCGCCAGCAGCCAAGATATACCGAACAGGAGCTCCTATAATTCACCCCTCCACTTT.

This clone was seen a few times. This chain joins TRBV5-6 and TRBJ1-1, with D uncertain. The CDR3 covers 13 residues. Germline CDR1 is SGHDT and CDR2 is YYEEEE. V was clipped by 3 bases and J by 7 bases, with 13 bases between them. The CDR3 is CASSYGPEIEAFF. CDR3 nucleotides: TGTGCCAGCAGCTACGGACCCGAAATTGAAGCTTTCTTT. The full variable domain, with the rest looked up from reference TRBV5-6 and TRBJ1-1, is DAGVTQSPTHLIKTRGQQVTLRCSPKSGHDTVSWYQQALGQGPQFIFQYYEEEERQRGNFPDRFSGHQFPNYSSELNVNALLLGDSALYLCASSYGPEIEAFFGQGTRLTVV.

DNA for the CDR3: TGTGCCAGCAGTTTGGCGGGGTCCGGGGAGCTGTTTTTT. Amino acids: CASSLAGSGELFF. The rearrangement uses TRBV12-3 or TRBV12-4 and TRBJ2-2; TRBD2 is a possible D gene (6 bases). This CDR3 region has 13 residues. V lost 3 bases and J lost 6, with 8 bases in between.

CDR3 in amino acids: CASRGTGEETQYF. Written as DNA, the CDR3 is TGTGCCAGCAGAGGGACAGGGGAGGAGACCCAGTACTTC. The J gene is TRBJ2-5, the V gene TRBV2; 10 nucleotides match TRBD1. The CDR3 has 13 residues. Germline assignment: CDR1 SNHLY and CDR2 FYNNEI. Unmatched junction bases numbered 3, after V lost 6 bases and J lost 5 bases. The full variable domain, completed using reference TRBV2 and TRBJ2-5, is EPEVTQTPSHQVTQMGQEVILRCVPISNHLYFYWYRQILGQKVEFLVSFYNNEISEKSEIFDDQFSVERPDGSNFTLKIRSTKLEDSAMYFCASRGTGEETQYFGPGTRLLVL.

The CDR3 coding sequence is TGTGCCAGCAGTGAGGTATCACCTTATCAGCCCCAGCATTTT. This codes for CASSEVSPYQPQHF. The chain links TRBV28 to TRBJ1-5; D not certain. This CDR3 has 14 amino acids. Trimming took off 5 bases at V and 5 bases at J, with 13 bases between the two ends. Germline V CDR1 and CDR2: MDHEN, SYDVKM. The full variable domain, with the rest looked up from reference TRBV28 and TRBJ1-5, is DVKVTQSSRYLVKRTGEKVFLECVQDMDHENMFWYRQDPGLGLRLIYFSYDVKMKEKGDIPEGYSVSREKKERFSLILESASTNQTSMYLCASSEVSPYQPQHFGDGTRLSIL.

This chain connects TRBV11-2 to TRBJ2-7; 9 nucleotides match TRBD2. Trimming at V came to 5 bases and at J to 9 bases, leaving 14 bases not matched to a gene. Germline V CDR1 and CDR2: SGHAT, FQNNGV. The CDR3 consists of 15 residues. CDR3: CASSTPGSGSRGQYF. CDR3 nucleotides: TGTGCCAGCAGCACCCCGGGTAGCGGGAGCCGCGGGCAGTACTTC.

V usage is TRBV9 and J usage is TRBJ2-7, with TRBD1 matching 9 bases. Germline loops: CDR1 SGDLS, CDR2 YYNGEE. The trim removed 4 bases at V and 6 bases at J, leaving 11 bases unmatched. The CDR3 is made up of 15 amino acids. CDR3 DNA sequence: TGTGCCAGCAGCCGCCTGGGGACAGGGAAAGGCGAGCAGTACTTC. It encodes CASSRLGTGKGEQYF.

The genes are TRBV3-1 (or the pseudogene TRBV3-2) and TRBJ2-1, with 7 bases lining up with TRBD2. V lost 3 bases, J lost 6 bases, and 11 bases stayed unmatched. In germline, CDR1 is LGHDT, CDR2 YNNKEL (reference sequence). There are 16 residues in the CDR3. The CDR3 sequence: CASSQSGTSAPNEQFF. The CDR3 region has the DNA TGTGCCAGCAGCCAGAGCGGGACGTCGGCCCCCAATGAGCAGTTCTTC.

The chain uses TRBV4-1 and TRBJ1-5; D gene unclear. The V end was cut by 4 bases, the J end by 5 bases, with 12 bases between. Germline CDR1 reads MGHRA; CDR2 reads YSYEKL. The CDR3 length is 14 residues. CDR3 coding DNA: TGCGCCAGCAGCCTCTCACACCTCGATCAGCCCCAGCATTTT. It is translated as CASSLSHLDQPQHF.

This clone was found many times. This chain connects TRBV12-3 or TRBV12-4 to TRBJ1-2; D gene unclear. This CDR3 spans 13 amino acids. Between the trimmed V and J ends, which lost 4 bases and 1 base, there was a span of 7 bases. CDR3 loop: CASSSSDNYGYTF. The CDR3 nucleotides read TGTGCCAGCAGTTCCAGTGATAACTATGGCTACACCTTC.

This rearrangement joins TRBV28 to TRBJ2-7, with 12 bases that match TRBD1. The CDR3 totals 15 residues. The trim removed 3 bases at V and 4 bases at J, leaving 4 bases unmatched. From germline, CDR1 is MDHEN and CDR2 SYDVKM. CDR3 bases: TGTGCCAGCAGTTTCCTGGGACAGGGGGCGTACGAGCAGTACTTC. Translating gives CASSFLGQGAYEQYF.

The rearrangement uses TRBV9 and TRBJ1-1, with D possibly being TRBD1 (5 bases). The CDR3 is made up of 14 amino acids. Germline loops: CDR1 SGDLS, CDR2 YYNGEE. V was trimmed by 0 bases and J by 4 bases, leaving 10 bases between them. CDR3 in DNA: TGTGCCAGCAGCGTAGTCGGGGCGGCCACTGAAGCTTTCTTT. This translates into CASSVVGAATEAFF.